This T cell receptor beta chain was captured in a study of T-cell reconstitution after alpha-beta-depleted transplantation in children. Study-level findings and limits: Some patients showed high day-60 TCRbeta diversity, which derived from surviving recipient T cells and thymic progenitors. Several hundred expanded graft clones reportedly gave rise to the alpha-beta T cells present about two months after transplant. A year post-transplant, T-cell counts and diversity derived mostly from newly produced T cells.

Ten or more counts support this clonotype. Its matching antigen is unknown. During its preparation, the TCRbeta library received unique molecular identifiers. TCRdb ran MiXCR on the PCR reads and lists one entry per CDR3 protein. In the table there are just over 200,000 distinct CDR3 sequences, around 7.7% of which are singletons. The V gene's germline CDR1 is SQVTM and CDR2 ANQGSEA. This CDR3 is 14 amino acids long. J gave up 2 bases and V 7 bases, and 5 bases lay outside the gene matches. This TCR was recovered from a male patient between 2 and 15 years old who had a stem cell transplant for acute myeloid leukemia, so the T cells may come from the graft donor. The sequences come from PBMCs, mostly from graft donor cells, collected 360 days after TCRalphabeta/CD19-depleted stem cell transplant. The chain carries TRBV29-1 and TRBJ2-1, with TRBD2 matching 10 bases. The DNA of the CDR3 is TGCAGCGCCAGGACTAGCGGCACCTACAATGAGCAGTTCTTC. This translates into CSARTSGTYNEQFF.